This TCR beta chain came from a study of cytomegalovirus exposure and HLA in healthy donors. Study-level points and caveats: Some V segments could not be told apart, so they were left out, TRBV6-2 and TRBV6-3 among them. TCR beta V- and J-gene trimming was later associated with a missense DCLRE1C variant.

The V gene's germline CDR1 is GTSNPN and CDR2 SVGIG (reference sequence). V lost 3 bases to trimming and J lost 4 bases; unmatched junction nucleotides: 9. The CDR3 contains 15 residues. The PCR contained 60 Vbeta and 13 Jbeta primers. Sequencing was performed with immunoSEQ multiplex PCR; in TCRdb, only in-frame clones are kept and a portion is missing. The sample has 200,000 to 250,000 clones; 80% to 85% are singletons. A note on this clone: Its specificity is unknown.

Material for sequencing was PBMCs. The sequence was collected from a boy between 2 and 10 years old in good health and CMV-seronegative. The J gene is TRBJ2-5, the V gene TRBV30; 9 nucleotides match TRBD2. CDR3 DNA sequence: TGTGCCTGGAGCCCGGGAGCGGGAGGTAGAGAGACCCAGTACTTC. Translating it yields CAWSPGAGGRETQYF.